A selection of T cell receptor beta chains follows, all from one sample in a study of vaccination and CD4 T cells after COVID-19. Their antigens remain unidentified. One entry per CDR3 protein results from TCRdb running MiXCR on the PCR reads. The table lists around 26,000 distinct CDR3 sequences, 40% to 50% of them singletons. The sample consisted of CD4+ T cells from blood, cultured in vitro. Receptors were obtained from a human donor who had recovered from COVID-19. Each CDR3 is given with its conserved first and last residue. The D gene is left open where the match is weak. Some rows have no size entry. The others give once, few or many, or a class for an expanded clone.

. | TRBJ1-1 | TRBV20-1 | . | CSAREGATEAFF | TGCAGTGCTAGAGAGGGGGCCACTGAAGCTTTCTTT
. | TRBJ1-6 | TRBV11-2 | TRBD1 | CASSLAGQGDINSPLHF | TGTGCCAGCAGCTTGGCAGGACAGGGCGACATTAATTCACCCCTCCACTTT
few | TRBJ2-1 | TRBV6-2/TRBV6-3 | . | CASRRFGGNEQFF | TGTGCCAGCAGACGTTTTGGGGGCAATGAGCAGTTCTTC
. | TRBJ1-5 | TRBV10-2 | TRBD1 | CAIGQGRGNQPQHF | TGCGCCATCGGACAGGGGAGGGGCAATCAGCCCCAGCATTTT
. | TRBJ2-7 | TRBV5-1 | TRBD1 | CASSLEGQGLDEQYF | TGCGCCAGCAGCTTGGAGGGACAGGGTTTGGACGAGCAGTACTTC
few | TRBJ2-7 | TRBV27 | . | CASTMATGTSSYEQYF | TGTGCCAGCACGATGGCTACCGGGACCTCATCCTACGAGCAGTACTTC
. | TRBJ1-2 | TRBV18 | . | CASSPPGSGIHGYTF | TGTGCCAGCTCACCACCCGGCTCAGGGATCCATGGCTACACCTTC
medium-sized | TRBJ2-2 | TRBV20-1 | . | CSARSQRDTGELFF | TGCAGTGCTAGAAGTCAAAGGGACACCGGGGAGCTGTTTTTT
. | TRBJ2-7 | TRBV7-8 | . | CATGVRGLRAYEQYF | TGTGCCACCGGGGTTCGCGGGCTCCGGGCCTACGAGCAGTACTTC
. | TRBJ2-3 | TRBV6-1 | . | CASTTPPQSTDTQYF | TGTGCCAGCACCACCCCTCCACAGAGCACAGATACGCAGTATTTT
. | TRBJ2-3 | TRBV28 | TRBD2 | CASINDLAADTQYF | TGTGCCAGCATCAACGATCTAGCGGCAGATACGCAGTATTTT
. | TRBJ1-6 | TRBV12-3/TRBV12-4 | . | CASSFRVRGNSPLHF | TGTGCCAGCAGTTTCAGGGTTCGCGGTAATTCACCCCTCCACTTT
few | TRBJ1-1 | TRBV6-1 | TRBD1 | CASSLTGDTEAFF | TGTGCCAGCAGTCTGACAGGGGACACTGAAGCTTTCTTT
. | TRBJ1-5 | TRBV4-2 | TRBD1 | CASSQEGQGANQPQHF | TGTGCCAGCAGCCAAGAAGGACAGGGGGCCAACCAGCCCCAGCATTTT
few | TRBJ1-6 | TRBV19 | . | CASMTHGRAYNSPLHF | TGTGCCAGTATGACACACGGGAGAGCGTATAATTCACCCCTCCACTTT
. | TRBJ2-5 | TRBV6-5 | . | CASSYGNEQETQYF | TGTGCCAGCAGTTATGGTAACGAACAAGAGACCCAGTACTTC
. | TRBJ2-5 | TRBV5-1 | TRBD2 | CASSLAGSAGATRETQYF | TGCGCCAGCAGCTTGGCCGGTTCGGCGGGAGCTACGAGGGAGACCCAGTACTTC
. | TRBJ2-7 | TRBV7-9 | TRBD2 | CAVQRGSNSYEQYF | TGTGCCGTTCAGCGGGGGTCCAACTCCTACGAGCAGTACTTC
once | TRBJ2-7 | TRBV6-5 | . | CASSYVGTSNYEQYF | TGTGCCAGCAGTTACGTAGGGACATCTAACTACGAGCAGTACTTC
. | TRBJ1-2 | TRBV7-9 | . | CASSLTPQNYGYTF | TGTGCCAGCAGCTTAACCCCTCAGAACTATGGCTACACCTTC
. | TRBJ1-1 | TRBV6-2/TRBV6-3 | . | CATRMDTEAFF | TGTGCCACACGGATGGACACTGAAGCTTTCTTT
. | TRBJ2-3 | TRBV7-9 | TRBD2 | CASSRPTSGYRGTQYF | TGTGCCAGCAGCCGACCGACTAGCGGGTACAGGGGTACGCAGTATTTT
. | TRBJ2-6 | TRBV28 | . | CASSFVGAGANVLTF | TGTGCCAGCAGTTTTGTCGGGGCTGGGGCCAACGTCCTGACTTTC
. | TRBJ1-2 | TRBV11-2 | . | CASSLTGDYYGYTF | TGTGCCAGCAGCTTAACAGGCGACTACTATGGCTACACCTTC
. | TRBJ2-7 | TRBV7-2 | . | CASSLVTGIFYEQYF | TGTGCCAGCAGCTTAGTTACGGGGATCTTCTACGAGCAGTACTTC
few | TRBJ1-1 | TRBV15 | . | CATSTGDRGSLGAFF | TGTGCCACCAGCACTGGGGACCGGGGGTCCCTTGGAGCTTTCTTT
. | TRBJ1-4 | TRBV20-1 | . | CSAAELNEKLFF | TGCAGTGCGGCCGAATTAAATGAAAAACTGTTTTTT
. | TRBJ2-7 | TRBV27 | . | CASRSPGDGYEQYF | TGTGCCAGCAGGAGTCCCGGCGATGGATACGAGCAGTACTTC
few | TRBJ2-1 | TRBV7-9 | TRBD2 | CASSLEVGLAAYNEQFF | TGTGCCAGCAGCTTAGAGGTTGGACTAGCGGCCTACAATGAGCAGTTCTTC